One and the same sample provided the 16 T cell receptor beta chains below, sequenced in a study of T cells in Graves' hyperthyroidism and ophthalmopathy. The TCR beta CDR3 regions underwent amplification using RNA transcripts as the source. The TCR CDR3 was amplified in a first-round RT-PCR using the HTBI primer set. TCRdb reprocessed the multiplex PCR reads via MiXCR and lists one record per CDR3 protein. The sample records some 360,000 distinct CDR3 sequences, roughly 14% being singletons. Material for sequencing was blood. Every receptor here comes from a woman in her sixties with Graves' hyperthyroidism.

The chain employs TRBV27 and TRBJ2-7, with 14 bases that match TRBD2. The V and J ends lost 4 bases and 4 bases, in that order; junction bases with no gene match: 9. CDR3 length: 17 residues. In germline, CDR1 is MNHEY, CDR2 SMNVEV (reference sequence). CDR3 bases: TGTGCCAGCAGTTCTCTGACTAGCGGGAGGGCCGGGTACGAGCAGTACTTC. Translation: CASSSLTSGRAGYEQYF.

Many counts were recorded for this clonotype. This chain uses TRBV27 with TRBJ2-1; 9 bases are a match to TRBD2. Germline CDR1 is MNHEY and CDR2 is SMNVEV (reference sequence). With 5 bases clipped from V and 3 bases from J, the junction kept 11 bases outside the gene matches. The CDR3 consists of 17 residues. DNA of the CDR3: TGTGCCAGCAGTGGTAGACTAGCGGAAAGGGGCTACAATGAGCAGTTCTTC. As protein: CASSGRLAERGYNEQFF.

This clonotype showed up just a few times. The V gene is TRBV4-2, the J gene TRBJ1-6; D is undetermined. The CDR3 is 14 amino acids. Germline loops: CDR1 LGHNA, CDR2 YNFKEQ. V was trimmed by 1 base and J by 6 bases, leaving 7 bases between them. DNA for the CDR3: TGTGCCAGCAGCCAAGGTGGCGGTAATTCACCCCTCCACTTT. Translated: CASSQGGGNSPLHF.

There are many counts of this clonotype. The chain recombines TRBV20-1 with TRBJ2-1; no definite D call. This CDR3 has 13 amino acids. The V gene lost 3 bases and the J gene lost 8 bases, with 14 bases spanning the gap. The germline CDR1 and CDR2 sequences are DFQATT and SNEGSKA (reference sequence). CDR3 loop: CSASRHPFDEQFF. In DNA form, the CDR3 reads TGCAGTGCTAGTCGACATCCTTTCGATGAGCAGTTCTTC.

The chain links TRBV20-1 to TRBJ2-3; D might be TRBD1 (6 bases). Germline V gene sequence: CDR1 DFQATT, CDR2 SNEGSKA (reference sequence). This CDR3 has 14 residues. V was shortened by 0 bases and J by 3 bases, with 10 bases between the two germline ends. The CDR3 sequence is CSARDRQGTDTQYF. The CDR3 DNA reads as TGCAGTGCTAGAGATCGGCAGGGGACAGATACGCAGTATTTT.

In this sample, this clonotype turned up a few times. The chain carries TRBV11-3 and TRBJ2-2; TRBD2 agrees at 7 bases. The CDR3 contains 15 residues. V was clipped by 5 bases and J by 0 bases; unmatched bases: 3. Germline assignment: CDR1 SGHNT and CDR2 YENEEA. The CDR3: CASSGRAANTGELFF. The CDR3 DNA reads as TGTGCCAGCAGCGGGAGGGCCGCGAACACCGGGGAGCTGTTTTTT.

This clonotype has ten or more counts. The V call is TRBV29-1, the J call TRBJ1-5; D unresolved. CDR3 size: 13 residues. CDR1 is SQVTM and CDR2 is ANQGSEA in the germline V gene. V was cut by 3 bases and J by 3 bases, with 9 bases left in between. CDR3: CSVEYANNQPQHF. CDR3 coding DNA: TGCAGCGTTGAGTACGCTAACAATCAGCCCCAGCATTTT.

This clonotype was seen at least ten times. The CDR3 is CATSDPDRGRSGANVLTF. Written as DNA, the CDR3 is TGTGCCACCAGTGACCCGGACAGGGGGCGGTCTGGGGCCAACGTCCTGACTTTC. The chain has TRBV24-1 and TRBJ2-6; 11 bases agree with TRBD1. Germline CDR1 is KGHDR and CDR2 is SFDVKD. The CDR3 consists of 18 residues. The ends lost 4 bases at V and 1 base at J; junction bases unmatched: 5.

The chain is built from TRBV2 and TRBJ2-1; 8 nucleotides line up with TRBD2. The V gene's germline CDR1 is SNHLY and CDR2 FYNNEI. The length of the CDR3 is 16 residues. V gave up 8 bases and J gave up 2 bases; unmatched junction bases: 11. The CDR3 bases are TGTGCCAGCTTGGCGTCTGCGGGAGGCGCCTACAATGAGCAGTTCTTC. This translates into CASLASAGGAYNEQFF.

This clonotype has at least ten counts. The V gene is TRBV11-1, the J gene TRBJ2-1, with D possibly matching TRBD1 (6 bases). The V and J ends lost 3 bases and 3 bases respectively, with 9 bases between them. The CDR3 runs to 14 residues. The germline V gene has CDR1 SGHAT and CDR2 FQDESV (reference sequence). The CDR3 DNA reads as TGTGCCAGCAGCTTCGCAGGGGACTACAATGAGCAGTTCTTC. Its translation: CASSFAGDYNEQFF.

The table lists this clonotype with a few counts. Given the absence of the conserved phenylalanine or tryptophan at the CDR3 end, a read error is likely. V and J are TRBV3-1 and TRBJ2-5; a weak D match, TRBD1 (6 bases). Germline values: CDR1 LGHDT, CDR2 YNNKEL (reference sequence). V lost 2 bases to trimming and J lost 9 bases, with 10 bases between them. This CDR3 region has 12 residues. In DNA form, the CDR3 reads TGTGCCAGCAGCCAATCCGACAGGCCCCAGTACCTC. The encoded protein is CASSQSDRPQYL.

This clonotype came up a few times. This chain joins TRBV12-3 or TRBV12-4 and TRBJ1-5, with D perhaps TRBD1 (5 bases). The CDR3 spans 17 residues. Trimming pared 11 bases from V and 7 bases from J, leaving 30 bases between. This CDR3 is CAPRRPLRTRGSQPQHF. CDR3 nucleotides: TGTGCCCCCCGGCGTCCCCTCAGGACTAGGGGAAGCCAGCCCCAGCATTTT.

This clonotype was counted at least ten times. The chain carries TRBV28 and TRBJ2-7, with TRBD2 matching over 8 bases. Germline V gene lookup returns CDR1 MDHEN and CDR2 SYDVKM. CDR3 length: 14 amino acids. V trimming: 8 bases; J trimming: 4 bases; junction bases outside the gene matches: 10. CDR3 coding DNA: TGTGCCAGCGGGGGACCCACTAGCGGTTACGAGCAGTACTTC. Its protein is CASGGPTSGYEQYF. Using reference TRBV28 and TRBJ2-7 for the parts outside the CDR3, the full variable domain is DVKVTQSSRYLVKRTGEKVFLECVQDMDHENMFWYRQDPGLGLRLIYFSYDVKMKEKGDIPEGYSVSREKKERFSLILESASTNQTSMYLCASGGPTSGYEQYFGPGTRLTVT.

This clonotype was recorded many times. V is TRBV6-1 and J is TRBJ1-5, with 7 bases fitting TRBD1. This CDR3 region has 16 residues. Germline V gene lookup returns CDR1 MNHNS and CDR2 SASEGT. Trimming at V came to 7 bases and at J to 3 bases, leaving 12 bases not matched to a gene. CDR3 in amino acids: CASKPMETGHNQPQHF. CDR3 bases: TGTGCCAGCAAGCCGATGGAGACAGGGCACAATCAGCCCCAGCATTTT.

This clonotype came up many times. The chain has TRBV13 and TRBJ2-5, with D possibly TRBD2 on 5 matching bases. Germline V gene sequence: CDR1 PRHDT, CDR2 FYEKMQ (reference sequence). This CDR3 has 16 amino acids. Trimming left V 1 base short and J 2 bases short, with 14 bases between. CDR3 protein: CASSLETFGEQETQYF. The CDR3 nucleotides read TGTGCCAGCAGCTTAGAGACCTTCGGGGAACAAGAGACCCAGTACTTC.

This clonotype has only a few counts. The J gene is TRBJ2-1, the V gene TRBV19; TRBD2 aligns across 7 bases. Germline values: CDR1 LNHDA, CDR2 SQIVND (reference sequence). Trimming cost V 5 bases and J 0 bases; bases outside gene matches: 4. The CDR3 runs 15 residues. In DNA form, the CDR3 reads TGTGCCAGTAGTCCTAGCGGTTTCTCCTACAATGAGCAGTTCTTC. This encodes CASSPSGFSYNEQFF.